This entry features one T cell receptor (beta chain) sequence. The antigen remains unidentified. Sequence at one end of the junction differs from germline and may be a read error. 60 Vbeta and 13 Jbeta primers were used in PCR. The protocol was immunoSEQ multiplex PCR, while the TCRdb copy is restricted to in-frame clones and leaves out a portion. Among about 160,000 clones, roughly four fifths were seen once, and the ten largest hold around 1.4%. This record comes from a study of cytomegalovirus exposure and HLA in healthy donors. Whole-study results and caveats: For most subjects, TCR beta sequences were reported to predict HLA-A and HLA-B alleles with accuracy. Certain sequence variants were highly shared and formed a cluster, and this cluster was likely a sequencing artifact.

CDR3 size: 16 residues. Germline values: CDR1 KGHSH, CDR2 LQKENI. This chain uses TRBV18 with TRBJ1-1; a possible D gene is TRBD1 (5 bases). This TCR was sampled from a man younger than 30 in good health and CMV-seronegative. Material for sequencing was PBMCs. CDR3 amino acids: CASSPLGGELNTEAFF. The CDR3 coding sequence is TGTGCCAGCTCGCCACTGGGGGGGGAGTTGAACACTGAAGCTTTCTTT.